This T cell receptor (beta chain) was obtained from a study of Ad26.COV2.S vaccination and SARS-CoV-2 variants (dated by TCRdb to the early 2020s). For context, the study as a whole: Vaccine-arm donors came from COV1001, a multicentre, randomized, double-blind, placebo-controlled phase I-IIa trial of Ad26.COV2.S in healthy adults. Ad26.COV2.S was administered intramuscularly at 5 x 10^10 or 1 x 10^11 viral particles, either as a single shot or as two shots given 56 days apart. The specificity and breadth of SARS-CoV-2-reactive T cell receptors after Ad26.COV2.S vaccination were assessed by TCRbeta repertoire sequencing. Blinding of investigators to trial group allocation was maintained during experiments and outcome assessment. A total of 32 samples were included in the TCR-sequenced set, comprising around 19 Ad26.COV2.S vaccine recipients, 5 placebo recipients and 8 SARS-CoV-2 convalescent individuals. Trial participants were randomized into five groups of five: low-dose or high-dose Ad26.COV2.S given once or twice, or placebo on both occasions.

Turning to this clone: What this receptor recognizes is not known. One base away there is no much larger clone; base qualities are not given.

The research as a whole found: The authors noted that the TCR breadth and depth analyses may have underestimated total T cell responses. Substantial breadth of spike-specific CD8+ and CD4+ T cell responses was reported after vaccination. Higher spike-specific TCR breadth was observed in Ad26.COV2.S recipients than in placebo recipients (P = 0.0014). The study was not powered for comparison of responses between vaccine doses or regimens. Vaccine and placebo recipients had comparable non-spike TCR breadth, which fits with the vaccine containing only spike.

Trimming removed 0 bases from V and 6 bases from J, leaving 15 bases between the germline ends. CDR1 and CDR2 are read off the germline V gene as LGHNA and YSLEER. Including the terminal cysteine and phenylalanine, the CDR3 comprises 15 residues. Only CDR3 DNA remains: 45 bases, in frame from the first base. TCRbeta CDR3 regions were sequenced with the immunoSEQ Assay. After extraction, genomic DNA underwent amplification by bias-controlled multiplex PCR, followed by high-throughput sequencing. The original methods were these. Collapsing and filtering of sequences were performed to quantify the absolute abundance of each unique TCRbeta CDR3 region. T cell fraction was estimated by normalizing TCRbeta template counts to usable DNA, with usable DNA measured through amplification of reference genes found in all nucleated cells. Repertoire TCRs were annotated as SARS-CoV-2-specific by exact matching of V gene, CDR3 amino acid sequence and J gene to a known reactive TCR set. The reference SARS-CoV-2 TCR set was obtained from MIRA and was filtered for enrichment in COVID-19-positive ImmuneCODE repertoires, whereby public or cross-reactive TCRs were removed. Drawing on the MIRA antigens, annotated TCRs were analysed further at the level of specific ORF or position within ORF. Breadth was defined as the number of annotated unique rearrangements divided by the total number of unique productive rearrangements, and depth was defined as the summed frequency of the annotated unique rearrangements. Two-sided Wilcoxon rank-sum tests were applied when comparing TCR breadth between groups. TCRdb carries this immuneACCESS record with in-frame sequences only. Its versions omit some clonotypes, under half of them owing to an unresolved V gene in the studies checked, with the rest unexplained. The D gene and trimming were derived from the DNA, and the V and J assignments and clone size from that table. A total of a few hundred thousand clones appear in this sample, roughly 90% of them only once. The ten largest clones take up about 3.5% of the sample.

The treatment or condition label of this sample denotes: around 19 received Ad26.COV2.S at low or high dose, single or two shots; 5 received placebo; per-sample allocation not given. For vaccine and placebo recipients, the sequenced repertoires came from samples collected on day 63 after the first injection. Cohort 1b enrolled roughly 25 adults aged 18-55 years at a single site in Boston, USA, between 29 July and 7 August 2020. Ad26.COV2.S was a replication-incompetent adenovirus type 26 vector expressing a prefusion-stabilized SARS-CoV-2 spike protein from the original Wuhan strain. The TCR originated in a person aged 18-65 years who received the Ad26.COV2.S COVID-19 vaccine or a placebo. The sequencing here drew on peripheral blood, taken in a trial of Ad26.COV2.S vaccine versus placebo. The sequence is built from TRBV4-3 and TRBJ2-7, with TRBD1 as a weak D call on 6 bases. The DNA reads TGCGCCAGCAGCCAAGATAGAGGGGGTCGATTCGAGCAGTACTTC. It encodes CASSQDRGGRFEQYF.